This T cell receptor beta chain was recovered during a study of beta chain features in type 1 diabetes. Across the whole study: Comparable age, gender and cell yields were observed in patients relative to healthy donors. Cells sorted and examined across all samples totaled 85 million to 130 million.

Between the trimmed V and J ends, which lost 0 bases and 4 bases, there was a span of 9 bases. Germline CDR1 is SGHNT and CDR2 is YYREEE (reference sequence). The CDR3 consists of 14 residues. Sequenced material consisted of expressed TCRB transcripts (all of the isolated RNA was reverse transcribed). Clones were sequenced by immunoSEQ multiplex PCR, and TCRdb holds only the in-frame ones, with some missing. The table records under 500,000 clones, around 30% of them present only once. The sequencing sample was made of naive CD4+ T cells from blood. The receptor's source is a man between 18 and 35 years old in good health. The chain links TRBV5-4 to TRBJ2-3; D is possibly TRBD2 (6 bases). CDR3 sequence (DNA): TGTGCCAGCAGCTTGGGGAGGGAGCCAGATACGCAGTATTTT. It is translated as CASSLGREPDTQYF.